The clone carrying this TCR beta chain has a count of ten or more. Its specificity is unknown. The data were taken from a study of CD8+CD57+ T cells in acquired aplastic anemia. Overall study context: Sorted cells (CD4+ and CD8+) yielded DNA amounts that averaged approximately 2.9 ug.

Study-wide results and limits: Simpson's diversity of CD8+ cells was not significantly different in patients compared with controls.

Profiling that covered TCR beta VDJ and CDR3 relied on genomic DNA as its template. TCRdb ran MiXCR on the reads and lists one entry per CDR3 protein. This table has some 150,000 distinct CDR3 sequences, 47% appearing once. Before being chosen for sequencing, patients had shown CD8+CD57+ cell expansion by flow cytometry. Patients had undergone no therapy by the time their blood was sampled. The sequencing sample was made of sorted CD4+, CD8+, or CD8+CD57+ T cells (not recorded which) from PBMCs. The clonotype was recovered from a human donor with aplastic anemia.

CDR3 sequence: CSARGLAGGLEQFF. The CDR3 nucleotides are TGCAGTGCTAGAGGACTAGCGGGGGGGCTTGAGCAGTTCTTC. The chain links TRBV20-1 to TRBJ2-1, with 14 bases aligning to TRBD2. The CDR3 extends over 14 amino acids. Per the germline V gene, CDR1 is DFQATT and CDR2 is SNEGSKA (reference sequence). After removal of 1 base from V and 9 bases from J, the junction contained 2 bases not matched to a gene.